Following are 23 T cell receptor beta chains from one sample sequenced in a study of cytomegalovirus exposure and HLA in healthy donors. This PCR relied on a set of 60 Vbeta primers and 13 Jbeta primers. Assay used: immunoSEQ multiplex PCR; TCRdb lists only in-frame clones, some missing. The sample yields fewer than 100,000 clones, less than 70% seen once. Sequencing was carried out using PBMCs. The receptors derive from a female donor in good health and CMV-seronegative.

The genes are TRBV29-1 and TRBJ2-5, with 10 bases aligning to TRBD2. Losses at the gene ends were 7 bases for V and 5 bases for J; bases not matched to a gene: 7. The CDR3 totals 13 residues. Germline CDR1 and CDR2: SQVTM and ANQGSEA. The CDR3 region has the DNA TGCAGCGGCACTCCGGGACTAGCGGAGACCCAGTACTTC. Its translation: CSGTPGLAETQYF.

In this sample, this clone turned up a few times. V gene TRBV4-1 combines with J gene TRBJ1-5; tentatively, D is TRBD1 (6 bases). The V and J ends lost 0 bases and 7 bases respectively, with 16 bases between them. The CDR3 spans 16 residues. The germline CDR1 and CDR2 sequences are MGHRA and YSYEKL. The CDR3 region is CASSQERGRGRQPQHF. The CDR3 DNA reads as TGCGCCAGCAGCCAAGAAAGGGGGAGGGGGAGGCAGCCCCAGCATTTT.

This clone was recorded only once. The V call is TRBV2, the J call TRBJ2-2, with 8 bases matching TRBD1. The CDR3 runs 14 residues. Germline V lookup: CDR1 SNHLY, CDR2 FYNNEI. Unmatched junction bases numbered 1, after V lost 6 bases and J lost 1 base. The CDR3 sequence is CASRGTGNTGELFF. The CDR3 nucleotides read TGTGCCAGCAGGGGGACAGGGAACACCGGGGAGCTGTTTTTT.

The CDR3 DNA reads TGTGCCAGCAGCTTAGATCAGTGGCGGGGGACACACGAGCAGTACTTC. This encodes CASSLDQWRGTHEQYF. The chain employs TRBV11-2 and TRBJ2-7, with D tentatively TRBD2 (7 bases). Per the germline V gene, CDR1 is SGHAT and CDR2 is FQNNGV. CDR3 length: 16 amino acids. The V end was cut by 0 bases, the J end by 5 bases, with 17 bases between.

The rearrangement links TRBV29-1 to TRBJ2-4, with TRBD2 as a possible D gene (6 bases). Germline CDR1 SQVTM, CDR2 ANQGSEA. Trimming shortened V by 4 bases and J by 1 base, and 8 bases separated the two germline ends. CDR3 size: 13 residues. CDR3 sequence reads: CSVAGRAKNIQYF. The CDR3 DNA sequence: TGCAGCGTTGCAGGGAGGGCCAAAAACATTCAGTACTTC.

This chain joins TRBV29-1 and TRBJ2-3, with 15 positions matching TRBD2. CDR1 SQVTM and CDR2 ANQGSEA come from the germline V gene. The trim removed 6 bases at V and 5 bases at J, leaving 6 bases unmatched. There are 15 residues in the CDR3. The CDR3 region is CSVIGTSGRRDTQYF. In DNA form, the CDR3 reads TGCAGCGTAATCGGGACTAGCGGGAGGAGAGATACGCAGTATTTT.

The genes are TRBV4-1 and TRBJ1-4; TRBD1 is a possible D gene (6 bases). Trimming stripped 0 bases from V and 0 bases from J, with 11 bases between. This CDR3 has 17 residues. Germline loops: CDR1 MGHRA, CDR2 YSYEKL. The CDR3 reads CASSQDLWTATNEKLFF. The DNA of the CDR3 is TGCGCCAGCAGCCAAGATCTATGGACAGCAACTAATGAAAAACTGTTTTTT.

This sequence joins TRBV5-4 and TRBJ2-1; the match to TRBD2 covers 7 bases. The J segment lost 6 bases and the V segment lost 2 bases, leaving 8 bases of the junction unmatched. This CDR3 has 15 amino acids. CDR1 is SGHNT and CDR2 is YYREEE in the germline V gene (reference sequence). The DNA for the CDR3 is TGTGCCAGCAGCTTTGGACTAGAGAGGTCCAATGAGCAGTTCTTC. Translation gives CASSFGLERSNEQFF.

In its sample, this clone was seen a few times. The chain has TRBV7-2 and TRBJ2-2; 9 bases fit TRBD2. Germline-derived CDR1 and CDR2 are SGHTA and FQGNSA. V shed 3 bases and J 5 bases; nucleotides not matched to a gene: 1. The CDR3 runs to 14 residues. In DNA, the CDR3 is TGTGCCAGCAGCTTGGGACTAGCAACCGGGGAGCTGTTTTTT. Translation: CASSLGLATGELFF.

This clone came up a few times. The chain is built from TRBV19 and TRBJ2-1; no clear D. Trimming cost V 5 bases and J 13 bases, with 15 bases left between them. This CDR3 has 12 residues. Per the germline V gene, CDR1 is LNHDA and CDR2 is SQIVND (reference sequence). Here the CDR3 reads CASSPRGIVQFF. The CDR3 region has the DNA TGTGCCAGTAGTCCCCGAGGCATTGTACAGTTCTTC.

This clone was seen a handful of times. The chain combines TRBV7-9 with TRBJ2-1; 8 bases are a match to TRBD2. Germline loops: CDR1 SEHNR, CDR2 FQNEAQ (reference sequence). V dropped 4 bases and J dropped 6; count of bases not matched to a gene: 5. This CDR3 spans 14 amino acids. CDR3: CASSSGGPSNEQFF. Written as DNA, the CDR3 is TGTGCCAGCAGCTCGGGGGGGCCCTCCAATGAGCAGTTCTTC.

The gene calls are TRBV27 and TRBJ2-5, with 11 bases that match TRBD2. The ends lost 6 bases at V and 2 bases at J; junction bases unmatched: 8. The CDR3 has 16 residues. Germline V gene lookup returns CDR1 MNHEY and CDR2 SMNVEV (reference sequence). CDR3 sequence: CASSRLAGQTQETQYF. The CDR3 DNA sequence: TGTGCCAGCAGCCGACTAGCGGGGCAAACGCAAGAGACCCAGTACTTC.

The rearrangement uses TRBV10-3 and TRBJ1-5, with TRBD1 as a possible D gene (5 bases). The V end lost 4 bases, the J end lost 4 bases, and 17 bases lay between the germline ends. There are 16 residues in the CDR3. The germline gives CDR1 ENHRY, CDR2 SYGVKD. CDR3 bases: TGTGCCATCAGTGCCGAGACAGAATCCTTAAATCAGCCCCAGCATTTT. This encodes CAISAETESLNQPQHF.

This clone has only a few counts. V and J are TRBV7-3 and TRBJ2-3, with a weak D call TRBD2 (6 bases). Germline V lookup: CDR1 SGHTA, CDR2 FQGTGA. V was clipped by 3 bases and J by 0 bases, with 7 bases between them. This CDR3 spans 14 amino acids. DNA for the CDR3: TGTGCCAGCAGCTTGACTAGGAGCACAGATACGCAGTATTTT. Its protein product is CASSLTRSTDTQYF. Full variable domain (outside the CDR3, taken from reference TRBV7-3 and TRBJ2-3): GAGVSQTPSNKVTEKGKYVELRCDPISGHTALYWYRQSLGQGPEFLIYFQGTGAADDSGLPNDRFFAVRPEGSVSTLKIQRTERGDSAVYLCASSLTRSTDTQYFGPGTRLTVL.

The J gene is TRBJ2-1, the V gene TRBV15; possibly TRBD2 for D (5 bases). Germline V gene lookup returns CDR1 LNHNV and CDR2 YYDKDF (reference sequence). The CDR3 extends over 17 amino acids. V was clipped by 0 bases and J by 5 bases, with 17 bases between them. The CDR3 coding sequence is TGTGCCACCAGCAGAGATTTATCAGCGGCGATAAACAATGAGCAGTTCTTC. This gives the protein CATSRDLSAAINNEQFF.

The rearrangement joins TRBV9 to TRBJ2-3; D ambiguous. This CDR3 has 13 amino acids. From germline, CDR1 is SGDLS and CDR2 YYNGEE. The ends were cut back, 4 bases at V and 7 bases at J, with 13 bases in the middle. In DNA, the CDR3 is TGTGCCAGCAGCACGAGTGGAGTGAATACGCAGTATTTT. This translates into CASSTSGVNTQYF.

This clone came up once. This rearrangement joins TRBV14 to TRBJ2-7; 7 positions match TRBD1. The ends lost 2 bases at V and 8 bases at J; junction bases unmatched: 12. The CDR3 spans 15 residues. Per the germline V gene, CDR1 is SGHDN and CDR2 is FVKESK. This CDR3 is CASSQLFSTGRQQYF. CDR3 nucleotide sequence: TGTGCCAGCAGCCAACTATTTTCGACAGGGCGACAGCAGTACTTC.

The chain couples TRBV7-2 to TRBJ2-7; no firm D call. Trimming pared 5 bases from V and 2 bases from J, leaving 16 bases between. In germline, CDR1 is SGHTA, CDR2 FQGNSA. This CDR3 contains 15 residues. The CDR3 sequence is CASSNSLQPPYEQYF. The CDR3 coding sequence is TGTGCCAGCAGCAATTCATTACAGCCTCCCTACGAGCAGTACTTC.

The CDR3: CASSLGLADNEQFF. The CDR3 coding sequence is TGCGCCAGCAGCTTGGGGCTAGCGGACAATGAGCAGTTCTTC. J is TRBJ2-1 and V is TRBV5-1; TRBD2 agrees at 7 bases. The ends lost 0 bases at V and 5 bases at J; junction bases unmatched: 2. There are 14 residues in the CDR3. Germline V lookup: CDR1 SGHRS, CDR2 YFSETQ. Full variable domain (missing parts from reference TRBV5-1 and TRBJ2-1): KAGVTQTPRYLIKTRGQQVTLSCSPISGHRSVSWYQQTPGQGLQFLFEYFSETQRNKGNFPGRFSGRQFSNSRSEMNVSTLELGDSALYLCASSLGLADNEQFFGPGTRLTVL.

The V gene is TRBV27, the J gene TRBJ2-7; 7 bases fit TRBD1. With 2 bases clipped from V and 2 bases from J, the junction kept 0 bases outside the gene matches. Germline loops: CDR1 MNHEY, CDR2 SMNVEV (reference sequence). The CDR3 is made up of 13 amino acids. The CDR3 loop is CASSLGTAYEQYF. Here the CDR3 DNA reads TGTGCCAGCAGTTTAGGGACAGCCTACGAGCAGTACTTC.

This chain uses TRBV29-1 with TRBJ2-3; D is unresolved. In germline, CDR1 is SQVTM, CDR2 ANQGSEA. This CDR3 is 13 amino acids long. Trimming took off 4 bases at V and 1 base at J, with 9 bases between the two ends. The CDR3 nucleotides are TGCAGCGTTGCTTCCGGAGGCACAGATACGCAGTATTTT. Translation: CSVASGGTDTQYF.

The V call is TRBV7-2, the J call TRBJ1-2; 12 positions match TRBD1. V shed 5 bases and J 7 bases; nucleotides not matched to a gene: 11. The CDR3 covers 16 residues. Germline loops: CDR1 SGHTA, CDR2 FQGNSA. In DNA form, the CDR3 reads TGTGCCAGCAGCCGAACGGGGGGACAGGGGGCTTTTGGCTACACCTTC. The encoded protein is CASSRTGGQGAFGYTF.

This clone was detected a few times. J is TRBJ1-1 and V is TRBV21-1; TRBD1, the D gene given by the table, was not confirmed from the DNA. TRBV21-1 is tagged as a pseudogene. There are 16 residues in the CDR3. The CDR3: CASSKPGQGGNTEAFF. In DNA, the CDR3 is TGTGCCAGCAGCAAACCCGGACAGGGGGGCAACACTGAAGCTTTCTTT.